These 22 T cell receptor beta chains share one sample of origin, sequenced in a study of Ad26.COV2.S vaccination and SARS-CoV-2 variants (dated by TCRdb to about 2021). Library method: the immunoSEQ multiplex PCR assay. The clones in this table, taken by TCRdb from immuneACCESS, are in-frame only. Not every clone is retained; where verified, under half of the shortfall comes from an unresolved V gene, and the cause of the rest is unknown. The sample table records about 350,000 clones; 86% of these occur just once. In total, the top ten clones hold about 10% of the sample. The treatment or condition label, as the study defines it: some 20 received Ad26.COV2.S at low or high dose, single or two shots; about 5 received placebo; per-sample allocation not given. For vaccine and placebo recipients, repertoires were sequenced using samples collected on day 63 after the first injection. The sample consisted of peripheral blood, taken in a trial of Ad26.COV2.S vaccine versus placebo. These receptors all stem from a person aged 18-60 years who received the Ad26.COV2.S COVID-19 vaccine or a placebo.

The chain joins TRBV12-5 to TRBJ2-5; D gene unclear. Germline lookup yields CDR1 LGHNT and CDR2 FRNRAP. Trimming stripped 6 bases from V and 5 bases from J, with 10 bases between. CDR3 size: 12 residues. CDR3 bases: TGTGCTAGTGGGCCAAATTATGAGACCCAGTACTTC. Translated: CASGPNYETQYF.

CDR3 amino acids: CASSFLFEQYF. The CDR3 DNA sequence: TGCGCCAGCAGCTTTCTCTTCGAGCAGTACTTC. The chain employs TRBV5-1 and TRBJ2-7; D not resolved. Germline V gene sequence: CDR1 SGHRS, CDR2 YFSETQ. Trimming removed 2 bases from V and 6 bases from J, with 6 bases in between. The CDR3 runs 11 residues.

V is TRBV7-2 and J is TRBJ2-2; no definite D call. CDR1 and CDR2 (germline): SGHTA, FQGNSA. Trimming cost V 7 bases and J 0 bases, with 21 bases left between them. The CDR3 contains 18 residues. The DNA of the CDR3 is TGTGCCAGCATCTCCCGACAAGACCTAAAATCGAACACCGGGGAGCTGTTTTTT. Its protein product is CASISRQDLKSNTGELFF.

The V call is TRBV28, the J call TRBJ1-5, with a weak D call TRBD1 (5 bases). V shed 7 bases and J shed 3 bases, with 13 bases lying between them. Germline V gene lookup returns CDR1 MDHEN and CDR2 SYDVKM. CDR3 size: 14 residues. The CDR3 sequence is CASTKQVLNQPQHF. The CDR3 nucleotides are TGTGCCAGCACCAAACAGGTCCTCAATCAGCCCCAGCATTTT. The full variable domain, in which reference TRBV28 and TRBJ1-5 provide the parts outside the CDR3, is DVKVTQSSRYLVKRTGEKVFLECVQDMDHENMFWYRQDPGLGLRLIYFSYDVKMKEKGDIPEGYSVSREKKERFSLILESASTNQTSMYLCASTKQVLNQPQHFGDGTRLSIL.

The genes are TRBV7-3 and TRBJ1-1; the D is unclear. The CDR3 loop spans 13 amino acids. Germline lookup yields CDR1 SGHTA and CDR2 FQGTGA. The ends were cut back, 4 bases at V and 0 bases at J, with 6 bases in the middle. In DNA, the CDR3 is TGTGCCAGCAGCTCCCAGGTGAACACTGAAGCTTTCTTT. Residues: CASSSQVNTEAFF.

This clone was recorded once. J is TRBJ2-5 and V is TRBV6-1; 7 bases map to TRBD2. Germline V gives CDR1 MNHNS, CDR2 SASEGT. V shed 0 bases and J 5 bases; nucleotides not matched to a gene: 6. This CDR3 is built from 15 residues. The CDR3: CASSEALGGGETQYF. The CDR3 region has the DNA TGTGCCAGCAGTGAAGCGCTGGGCGGGGGTGAGACCCAGTACTTC.

This clone was picked up one time. The chain carries TRBV3-1 (or the pseudogene TRBV3-2) and TRBJ2-5, with D possibly matching TRBD2 (6 bases). The CDR3 contains 13 residues. The V end lost 5 bases, the J end lost 5 bases, and 12 bases lay between the germline ends. CDR1 and CDR2 from the germline V gene are LGHDT and YNNKEL (reference sequence). CDR3 bases: TGTGCCAGCAGCTACGTCCGGGGGGAGACCCAGTACTTC. It encodes CASSYVRGETQYF.

V and J are TRBV4-3 and TRBJ1-1; D call uncertain. The germline CDR1 and CDR2 sequences are LGHNA and YSLEER. V lost 1 base and J 5 bases, leaving 20 bases between the germline ends. The CDR3 is 17 amino acids. The chain's CDR3 is CASSQASSYRTGTEAFF. In nucleotides, the CDR3 is TGCGCCAGCAGCCAAGCATCCTCCTATAGGACGGGGACTGAAGCTTTCTTT.

The genes are TRBV30 and TRBJ1-6; possibly TRBD1 for D (5 bases). Germline V gene sequence: CDR1 GTSNPN, CDR2 SVGIG (reference sequence). The CDR3 length is 17 residues. Trimming left V 2 bases short and J 7 bases short, with 21 bases between. The CDR3 nucleotides read TGTGCCTGGAGTCCCCCGGGGGTCAGGGTTTGGAATTCACCCCTCCACTTT. Amino acid sequence: CAWSPPGVRVWNSPLHF.

This chain connects TRBV7-8 to TRBJ2-7, with D uncertain. Trimming cost V 5 bases and J 2 bases, with 7 bases left between them. The CDR3 covers 12 residues. Germline V gives CDR1 SGHVS, CDR2 FQNEAQ. The CDR3: CASSRSPYEQYF. CDR3 bases: TGTGCCAGCAGCCGTAGCCCCTACGAGCAGTACTTC.

The chain recombines TRBV25-1 with TRBJ2-5, with a weak D call TRBD2 (5 bases). Germline V gene data show CDR1 as MGHDK and CDR2 as SYGVNS. There are 14 residues in the CDR3. The ends were cut back, 6 bases at V and 1 base at J, with 12 bases in the middle. CDR3 residues: CASREERLQETQYF. The CDR3 coding sequence is TGTGCCAGCAGGGAGGAGCGTCTCCAAGAGACCCAGTACTTC.

The chain links TRBV2 to TRBJ1-6; 8 bases are shared with TRBD1. CDR1 and CDR2 from the germline V gene are SNHLY and FYNNEI. This CDR3 comprises 16 residues. After removal of 1 base from V and 6 bases from J, the junction contained 5 bases not matched to a gene. The DNA for the CDR3 is TGTGCCAGCAGTGAAGAGAGGACAGGGACTAATTCACCCCTCCACTTT. Protein product: CASSEERTGTNSPLHF.

CDR3 DNA: TGTGCCAGCTCAAACCAAGGGAACTCCTACGAGCAGTACTTC. The encoded protein is CASSNQGNSYEQYF. The V call is TRBV18, the J call TRBJ2-7; the D is unclear. The germline V and J ends were trimmed by 5 bases and 0 bases, with 11 bases remaining between them. CDR1 and CDR2 from the germline V gene are KGHSH and LQKENI. There are 14 residues in the CDR3.

The chain joins TRBV6-2 or TRBV6-3 to TRBJ1-5, with 8 bases lining up with TRBD1. Losses at the gene ends were 4 bases for V and 4 bases for J; bases not matched to a gene: 3. CDR3 length equals 14 residues. The germline V gene has CDR1 MNHEY and CDR2 SVGEGT. CDR3 protein: CASSWTGINQPQHF. DNA for the CDR3: TGTGCCAGCAGTTGGACAGGGATTAATCAGCCCCAGCATTTT.

This sequence joins TRBV2 and TRBJ1-2, with D unclear. Germline-derived CDR1 and CDR2 are SNHLY and FYNNEI. CDR3 length: 13 amino acids. V was pared by 4 bases and J by 2 bases, with 8 bases between. CDR3 nucleotides: TGTGCCAGCAGTGCAACTGAGAACTATGGCTACACCTTC. Residues: CASSATENYGYTF.

This chain links TRBV28 with TRBJ2-1, with D tentatively TRBD2 (5 bases). Germline V lookup: CDR1 MDHEN, CDR2 SYDVKM. Trimming pared 3 bases from V and 12 bases from J, leaving 21 bases between. This CDR3 has 15 amino acids. CDR3 nucleotides: TGTGCCAGCAGTTTCAGTCTAGCTTACAATGAGGGGCAGTTCTTC. This codes for CASSFSLAYNEGQFF.

The V call is TRBV30, the J call TRBJ2-5; either TRBD1 or TRBD2 may supply D (6 bases each). The CDR3 contains 16 residues. Between the trimmed V and J ends, which lost 6 bases and 4 bases, there was a span of 24 bases. CDR1 GTSNPN and CDR2 SVGIG come from the germline V gene (reference sequence). The CDR3 region has the DNA TGTGCCTGCGCCCTAAGGAAGGGGGGCGATTCAGAGACCCAGTACTTC. Translated, it gives CACALRKGGDSETQYF.

The CDR3 DNA reads TGTGCCAGCAGGCGCTGGGCCGTCCAAAGAGGTAACTATGGCTACACCTTC. Protein product: CASRRWAVQRGNYGYTF. The chain recombines TRBV28 with TRBJ1-2, with D uncertain. With 6 bases removed from V and 1 base from J, the gap between germline ends came to 21 bases. CDR1 is MDHEN and CDR2 is SYDVKM in the germline V gene. The CDR3 consists of 17 residues.

This chain joins TRBV5-1 and TRBJ2-1; 9 nucleotides line up with TRBD2. Losses at the gene ends were 4 bases for V and 3 bases for J; bases not matched to a gene: 5. The CDR3 extends over 15 amino acids. Per the germline V gene, CDR1 is SGHRS and CDR2 is YFSETQ. In DNA form, the CDR3 reads TGCGCCAGCAGCCGATCTAGCGGGAACTACAATGAGCAGTTCTTC. Residues: CASSRSSGNYNEQFF.

V is TRBV18 and J is TRBJ1-2, with TRBD1 matching over 7 bases. The CDR3 has 13 residues. Germline assignment: CDR1 KGHSH and CDR2 LQKENI. V dropped 4 bases and J dropped 6; count of bases not matched to a gene: 5. CDR3 sequence (DNA): TGTGCCAGCTCACAGGGACAGTGGGATGGCTACACCTTC. It is translated as CASSQGQWDGYTF.

The chain has TRBV12-3 or TRBV12-4 and TRBJ2-7, with D maybe TRBD2 (6 bases). CDR3 length equals 13 residues. The V end lost 5 bases, the J end lost 0 bases, and 8 bases lay between the germline ends. The CDR3 DNA reads as TGTGCCAGCAGTCCCGGGGGCTCCTACGAGCAGTACTTC. The encoded protein is CASSPGGSYEQYF.

The CDR3 nucleotides are TGTGCCACCAGTGATTCCCCTTCAGCGGGGGACCTCAATGAGCAGTTCTTC. Residues: CATSDSPSAGDLNEQFF. This chain links TRBV24-1 with TRBJ2-1; 8 nucleotides match TRBD2. Germline V CDR1 and CDR2: KGHDR, SFDVKD. Trimming took 2 bases from V and 6 from J; bases not matched to a gene: 11. This CDR3 is built from 17 residues.